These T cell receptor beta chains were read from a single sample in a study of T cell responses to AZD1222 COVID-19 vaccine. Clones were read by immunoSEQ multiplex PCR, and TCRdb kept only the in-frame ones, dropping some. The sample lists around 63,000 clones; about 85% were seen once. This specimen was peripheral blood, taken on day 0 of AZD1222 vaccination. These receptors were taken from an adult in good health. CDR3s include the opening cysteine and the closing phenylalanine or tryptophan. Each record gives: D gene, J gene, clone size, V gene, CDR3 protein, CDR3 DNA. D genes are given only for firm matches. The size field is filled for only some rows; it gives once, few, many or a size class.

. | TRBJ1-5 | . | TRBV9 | CASSETGTNQPQHF | TGTGCCAGCAGCGAGACAGGTACCAATCAGCCCCAGCATTTT
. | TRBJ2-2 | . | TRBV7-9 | CASSWSGDTGELFF | TGTGCCAGCAGCTGGTCTGGGGACACCGGGGAGCTGTTTTTT
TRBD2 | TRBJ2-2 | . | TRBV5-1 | CASSLVTSVNTGELFF | TGCGCCAGCAGCTTGGTAACTAGCGTGAACACCGGGGAGCTGTTTTTT
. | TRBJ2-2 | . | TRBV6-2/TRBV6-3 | CASSYLASSGELFF | TGTGCCAGCAGTTATCTGGCATCCTCGGGGGAGCTGTTTTTT
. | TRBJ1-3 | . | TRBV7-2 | CASSSTRGNTIYF | TGTGCCAGCAGCTCGACCCGGGGAAACACCATATATTTT
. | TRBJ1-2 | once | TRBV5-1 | CASSLARGVYGYTF | TGCGCCAGCAGCTTGGCCCGAGGAGTCTATGGCTACACCTTC
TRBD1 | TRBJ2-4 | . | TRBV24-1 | CATSGDSYHKNIQYF | TGTGCCACCAGTGGGGACAGCTACCACAAAAACATTCAGTACTTC
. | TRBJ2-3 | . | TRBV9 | CASSDGLGGTDTQYF | TGTGCCAGCAGCGATGGGCTCGGGGGCACAGATACGCAGTATTTT
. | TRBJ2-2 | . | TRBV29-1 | CSVANVNTGELFF | TGCAGCGTTGCCAACGTTAACACCGGGGAGCTGTTTTTT
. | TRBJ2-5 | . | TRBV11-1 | CASSLRSQETQYF | TGTGCCAGCAGCTTGCGTAGCCAAGAGACCCAGTACTTC
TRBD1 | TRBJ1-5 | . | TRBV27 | CASSPQGAGGQPQHF | TGTGCCAGCAGTCCACAGGGGGCTGGGGGTCAGCCCCAGCATTTT
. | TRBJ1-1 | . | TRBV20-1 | CSAQRPEEAFF | TGCAGTGCCCAGCGACCGGAAGAAGCTTTCTTT
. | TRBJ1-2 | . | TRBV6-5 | CASGGYEGYGYTF | TGTGCCAGCGGGGGCTACGAAGGCTATGGCTACACCTTC
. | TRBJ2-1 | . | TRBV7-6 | CASSARWQGNYNEQFF | TGTGCCAGCAGCGCCCGGTGGCAGGGAAACTACAATGAGCAGTTCTTC
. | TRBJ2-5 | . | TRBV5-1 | CASTLQRPGEYQETQYF | TGCGCCAGCACCTTACAAAGACCAGGGGAGTATCAAGAGACCCAGTACTTC
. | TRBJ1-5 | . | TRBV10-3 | CAISEFGGSQPQHF | TGTGCCATCAGTGAGTTTGGGGGGTCTCAGCCCCAGCATTTT
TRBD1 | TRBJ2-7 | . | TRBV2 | CASRKGQGAIYEQYF | TGTGCCAGCAGGAAGGGACAGGGGGCGATATACGAGCAGTACTTC
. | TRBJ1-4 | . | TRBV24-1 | CATSDPGEGSNEKLFF | TGTGCCACCAGTGACCCGGGAGAGGGGAGTAATGAAAAACTGTTTTTT
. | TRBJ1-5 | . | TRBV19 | CASGWGDRPQHF | TGTGCCAGTGGGTGGGGGGATCGGCCCCAGCATTTT
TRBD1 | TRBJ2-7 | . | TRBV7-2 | CASSSDEGTGLIYEQYF | TGTGCCAGCAGCTCAGACGAAGGGACAGGGTTAATCTACGAGCAGTACTTC
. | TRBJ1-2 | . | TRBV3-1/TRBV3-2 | CASSQETHTPNYGYTF | TGTGCCAGCAGCCAAGAAACCCACACCCCTAACTATGGCTACACCTTC
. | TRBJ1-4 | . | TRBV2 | CASRLPTGRPAREKLFF | TGTGCCAGCAGGCTACCTACCGGACGACCGGCGAGAGAAAAACTGTTTTTT
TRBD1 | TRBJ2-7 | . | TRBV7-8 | CASSLAGTGGYEQYF | TGTGCCAGCAGCTTAGCCGGGACAGGGGGTTACGAGCAGTACTTC
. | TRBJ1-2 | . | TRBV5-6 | CASSPYGTKAGYTF | TGTGCCAGCAGCCCATACGGGACAAAAGCTGGCTACACCTTC
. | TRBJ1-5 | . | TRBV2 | CASSVPPGGANQPQHF | TGTGCCAGCAGTGTCCCGCCCGGGGGCGCGAATCAGCCCCAGCATTTT
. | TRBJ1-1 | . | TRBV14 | CASSQDLQGEAFF | TGTGCCAGCAGCCAAGATCTGCAAGGTGAAGCTTTCTTT
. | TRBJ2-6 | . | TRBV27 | CASSHSGGLLAQAGANVLTF | TGTGCCAGCAGCCACTCCGGGGGCCTATTGGCCCAGGCTGGGGCCAACGTCCTGACTTTC
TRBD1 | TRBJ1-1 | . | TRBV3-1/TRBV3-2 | CASSDRVGNPEAFF | TGTGCCAGCAGTGACAGGGTAGGTAACCCTGAAGCTTTCTTT
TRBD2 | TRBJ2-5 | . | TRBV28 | CASSLASGGRQETQYF | TGTGCCAGCAGTTTAGCGAGCGGGGGCCGACAAGAGACCCAGTACTTC
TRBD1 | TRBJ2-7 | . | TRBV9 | CASSVRTGGDEQYF | TGTGCCAGCAGCGTTCGGACAGGTGGTGACGAGCAGTACTTC
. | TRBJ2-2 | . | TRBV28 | CASPDRRTGELFF | TGTGCCAGCCCGGACAGACGCACCGGGGAGCTGTTTTTT
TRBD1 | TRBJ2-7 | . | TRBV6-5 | CASSRDRGTYEQYF | TGTGCCAGCAGCCGGGACAGGGGAACCTACGAGCAGTACTTC